This T cell receptor (beta chain) appears in the sequencing data of a study of shared clonotypes between healthy human individuals. Study information: Ranging from 18 to 49 in age, donors were two women and three men. Study results and caveats: Despite large depth, sorted-subset datasets appeared incompletely sequenced. A reduction in generation probabilities was seen for non-shared clonotypes relative to those shared by all four donors.

The CDR3 covers 15 residues. Germline CDR1 reads SGDLS; CDR2 reads YYNGEE. With 2 bases removed from V and 1 base from J, the gap between germline ends came to 7 bases. This clone was seen just once. Its antigen is as yet unknown. CD45RO-negative, CCR7-positively selected cells formed the naive CD8 fraction, excluding terminally differentiated effector memory CD45RA+ cells. Donors included only healthy HIV-negative adults lacking recent acute infections or vaccinations. Sequencing was performed with immunoSEQ multiplex PCR; in TCRdb, only in-frame clones are kept and a portion is missing. The top ten hold 0.95% to 1.5% of the sample, which has roughly 1,800,000 clones, around 96% seen once.

The sequence was obtained from a young man in good health. The chain combines TRBV9 with TRBJ1-6; no clear D. The sample was naive CD8+ T cells sorted from blood. The CDR3 here is CASSVEDSYNSPLHF. The CDR3 DNA sequence: TGTGCCAGCAGCGTTGAGGATTCCTATAATTCACCCCTCCACTTT.